Given below is one TCR beta chain in context. Its target is not known. From germline, CDR1 is SGHDT and CDR2 YYEEEE. This CDR3 is 14 amino acids long. Trimming cost V 4 bases and J 1 base, with 11 bases left between them. The data are from a study of cytomegalovirus exposure and HLA in healthy donors. PCR primers comprised 60 Vbeta and 13 Jbeta primers. Measured with immunoSEQ multiplex PCR; TCRdb has only the in-frame clones, and not every one. Of approximately 210,000 clones in the sample, about four fifths are singletons; the top ten hold roughly 1.4%. General study points: Looking again later, the authors saw that most CMV-associated TCR beta chains seemed HLA-restricted.

The chain is built from TRBV5-6 and TRBJ1-1; D possibly corresponds to TRBD1 (6 bases). The receptor was derived from a girl aged 5 to 17 in good health and CMV-seropositive. Sample: PBMCs. The DNA of the CDR3 is TGTGCCAGCAGCACCACAGGGAAGAACACTGAAGCTTTCTTT. Residues: CASSTTGKNTEAFF.